These 14 T cell receptor beta chains originate from one sample sequenced in a study of blood T cell repertoires in COVID-19. Here immunoSEQ multiplex PCR was the method, and the copy in TCRdb shows in-frame clones only, minus some. The data contain approximately 76,000 clones, roughly 84% of them singletons. Sequencing used peripheral blood. These receptors all stem from a woman aged 60 to 75 with acute or convalescent COVID-19.

Turning to this clone: Different DNA sequences within this sample yield the same CDR3. The chain combines TRBV6-5 with TRBJ1-1; TRBD1 is a possible D gene (5 bases). V lost 0 bases to trimming and J lost 8 bases, with 7 bases between them. Germline V gene lookup returns CDR1 MNHEY and CDR2 SVGAGI. The CDR3 contains 12 residues. CDR3: CASSYSGGEAFF. In nucleotides, the CDR3 is TGTGCCAGCAGTTACTCGGGGGGGGAAGCTTTCTTT.

This chain links TRBV19 with TRBJ2-2; 9 positions agree with TRBD1. CDR3 size: 16 residues. CDR1 LNHDA and CDR2 SQIVND come from the germline V gene (reference sequence). J gave up 4 bases and V 5 bases, and 8 bases lay outside the gene matches. CDR3 region: CASSLLGQGSTGELFF. The CDR3 DNA reads TGTGCCAGTAGTCTCCTGGGACAGGGAAGCACCGGGGAGCTGTTTTTT.

This clone has more than one count but fewer than ten. V is TRBV10-3 and J is TRBJ2-2; D possibly corresponds to TRBD2 (5 bases). CDR3 length: 13 amino acids. The V end lost 8 bases, the J end lost 0 bases, and 7 bases lay between the germline ends. Germline lookup yields CDR1 ENHRY and CDR2 SYGVKD. DNA for the CDR3: TGTGCCATCCGAGGGTCGAACACCGGGGAGCTGTTTTTT. Translation gives CAIRGSNTGELFF.

The table lists this clone with a count of one. The chain combines TRBV16 with TRBJ1-2, with a tentative D call TRBD1 (6 bases). The CDR3 has 16 amino acids. The V gene's germline CDR1 is KGHSY and CDR2 FQNENV. The ends were cut back, 4 bases at V and 1 base at J, with 16 bases in the middle. CDR3 loop: CASSRLGQFSNYGYTF. The CDR3 DNA sequence: TGTGCCAGCAGCCGCCTGGGACAATTTAGTAACTATGGCTACACCTTC.

CDR3 coding DNA: TGTGCCAGCAGTTACCTACCAGGGAGGGAGACCCAGTACTTC. Its protein product is CASSYLPGRETQYF. The V gene is TRBV6-6, the J gene TRBJ2-5; a possible D gene is TRBD2 (6 bases). There are 14 residues in the CDR3. Germline assignment: CDR1 MNHNY and CDR2 SVGAGI (reference sequence). V lost 2 bases and J lost 5, with 12 bases in between.

The chain couples TRBV27 to TRBJ1-2; 9 bases agree with TRBD1. J gave up 6 bases and V 4 bases, and 9 bases lay outside the gene matches. Germline values: CDR1 MNHEY, CDR2 SMNVEV (reference sequence). The CDR3 has 15 residues. The CDR3, as DNA: TGTGCCAGCAGTTCCCTGGGGACAGGGTTTCATGGCTACACCTTC. Translated: CASSSLGTGFHGYTF.

CDR3: CASSQQFMNTEAFF. In DNA form, the CDR3 reads TGTGCCAGCAGCCAACAGTTCATGAACACTGAAGCTTTCTTT. The genes are TRBV3-1 (or the pseudogene TRBV3-2) and TRBJ1-1; D gene unclear. CDR3 size: 14 residues. Germline CDR1 and CDR2: LGHDT and YNNKEL (reference sequence). Trimming cost V 2 bases and J 0 bases, with 7 bases left between them.

CDR3 DNA sequence: TGTGCCAGCAGCCAAGGGAGAGTTCTTGGCTACACCTTC. It codes for CASSQGRVLGYTF. The chain joins TRBV3-1 (or the pseudogene TRBV3-2) to TRBJ1-2; D is unclear. The CDR3 spans 13 residues. V was shortened by 1 base and J by 7 bases, with 10 bases between the two germline ends. Germline-derived CDR1 and CDR2 are LGHDT and YNNKEL (reference sequence).

Written as DNA, the CDR3 is TGTGCCAGCTCACCATCGGGGAATAGCAATCAGCCCCAGCATTTT. This translates into CASSPSGNSNQPQHF. This chain connects TRBV18 to TRBJ1-5, with D uncertain. The CDR3 loop spans 15 amino acids. Germline-derived CDR1 and CDR2 are KGHSH and LQKENI. The ends were cut back, 2 bases at V and 0 bases at J, with 8 bases in the middle. Full variable domain (outside the CDR3, taken from reference TRBV18 and TRBJ1-5): NAGVMQNPRHLVRRRGQEARLRCSPMKGHSHVYWYRQLPEEGLKFMVYLQKENIIDESGMPKERFSAEFPKEGPSILRIQQVVRGDSAAYFCASSPSGNSNQPQHFGDGTRLSIL.

CDR3 DNA: TGTGCCAGCTCACCTCGTCGGGACAACTCTGGAAACACCATATATTTT. Translating it yields CASSPRRDNSGNTIYF. The chain recombines TRBV18 with TRBJ1-3; D is possibly TRBD1 (6 bases). Germline V gene sequence: CDR1 KGHSH, CDR2 LQKENI. V gave up 3 bases and J gave up 0 bases, with 12 bases separating them. The CDR3 totals 16 residues.

This chain uses TRBV18 with TRBJ1-6, with 9 bases aligning to TRBD1. The V gene's germline CDR1 is KGHSH and CDR2 LQKENI. This CDR3 contains 15 residues. V was clipped by 6 bases and J by 5 bases; unmatched bases: 5. CDR3 nucleotides: TGTGCCAGCTCCCGGGGGACAGGGAATAATTCACCCCTCCACTTT. Translated, it gives CASSRGTGNNSPLHF.

This sequence joins TRBV9 and TRBJ1-1, with 9 nucleotides matching TRBD1. The J segment lost 2 bases and the V segment lost 3 bases, leaving 8 bases of the junction unmatched. This CDR3 has 16 amino acids. Germline V lookup: CDR1 SGDLS, CDR2 YYNGEE. The CDR3 sequence: CASSGRVTGGNTEAFF. CDR3 in DNA: TGTGCCAGCAGCGGGCGAGTGACAGGGGGAAACACTGAAGCTTTCTTT.

This chain connects TRBV10-3 to TRBJ1-1; 7 nucleotides match TRBD1. The CDR3 length is 14 residues. CDR1 is ENHRY, CDR2 SYGVKD, per germline. J lost 5 bases, V lost 8 bases, and 11 bases had no gene match. The CDR3: CAIGRQGDGTEAFF. The CDR3 DNA follows: TGTGCCATCGGTCGCCAGGGGGACGGAACTGAAGCTTTCTTT.

J is TRBJ2-7 and V is TRBV3-1 (or the pseudogene TRBV3-2), with a tentative D call TRBD1 (5 bases). V gave up 4 bases and J gave up 3 bases, with 16 bases separating them. There are 15 residues in the CDR3. Germline V CDR1 and CDR2: LGHDT, YNNKEL (reference sequence). Written as DNA, the CDR3 is TGTGCCAGCAGCCCGGTTACAGGTTCCGTCTACGAGCAGTACTTC. It yields the protein CASSPVTGSVYEQYF.